This T cell receptor (beta chain) was captured by sequencing in a study of T-cell reconstitution after alpha-beta-depleted transplantation in children. This sample's TCRbeta library carried unique molecular identifier barcodes. TCRdb re-analysed the PCR reads in MiXCR, keeping a single row per CDR3 protein. The data show over 200,000 distinct CDR3 sequences, with about a tenth seen just once and roughly 27% held by the top ten. Trimming removed 4 bases at V and 1 base at J, with 12 bases between. The V gene's germline CDR1 is SGHRS and CDR2 YFSETQ. The CDR3 sequence is 15 residues long. Findings of the study overall: About two months after transplant, alpha-beta T cells reportedly came from several hundred expanded graft clones.

This clonotype was detected many times. Its cognate antigen is unknown. This receptor was identified in a child less than two years old with acute myeloid leukemia, due to receive a stem cell transplant. The input for sequencing was PBMCs, taken before TCRalphabeta/CD19-depleted stem cell transplant. The rearrangement uses TRBV5-1 and TRBJ1-5, with D uncertain. CDR3 DNA sequence: TGCGCCAGCAGCCTCCACGCGGGGAGCAATCAGCCCCAGCATTTT. Encoded protein: CASSLHAGSNQPQHF.